What follows are 16 T cell receptor beta chains derived from one specimen sequenced in a study of T cell responses to AZD1222 COVID-19 vaccine. The assay was immunoSEQ multiplex PCR, and TCRdb's table has in-frame clones only and misses some. The repertoire consists of 150,000 or so clones, with about 90% occurring once and the leading ten covering approximately 3.6%. The sequences come from peripheral blood, collected 28 days after the second AZD1222 dose. These receptors all come from an adult who received the AZD1222 COVID-19 vaccine.

The J gene is TRBJ1-1, the V gene TRBV14; D gene uncertain. The CDR3 is 12 residues long. V was trimmed by 6 bases and J by 4 bases, leaving 9 bases between them. Germline V gene data show CDR1 as SGHDN and CDR2 as FVKESK. CDR3 protein: CASRPESTEAFF. The DNA of the CDR3 is TGTGCCAGCAGGCCGGAGTCCACTGAAGCTTTCTTT.

The V gene is TRBV19, the J gene TRBJ2-1; 8 bases align to TRBD1. After removal of 6 bases from V and 9 bases from J, the junction contained 16 bases not matched to a gene. CDR1 and CDR2 from the germline V gene are LNHDA and SQIVND (reference sequence). This CDR3 is 16 amino acids long. The CDR3 loop is CASSTTIRPQGGEQFF. CDR3 sequence (DNA): TGTGCCAGTAGCACAACTATTAGACCACAGGGGGGTGAGCAGTTCTTC.

This clone occurred many times. The chain joins TRBV7-3 to TRBJ2-7; TRBD2 aligns across 13 bases. Germline V CDR1 and CDR2: SGHTA, FQGTGA. The CDR3 loop spans 15 amino acids. Trimming took 5 bases from V and 7 from J; bases not matched to a gene: 8. The CDR3 spells CASSQQGTSGEEQYF. In nucleotides, the CDR3 is TGTGCCAGCAGCCAACAGGGGACTAGCGGGGAAGAGCAGTACTTC.

This chain uses TRBV28 with TRBJ1-1; D might be TRBD1 (5 bases). This CDR3 is built from 13 residues. Deletions cut 6 bases from V and 1 base from J, with 9 bases between. Germline CDR1 and CDR2: MDHEN and SYDVKM. CDR3 nucleotides: TGTGCCAGCAGCCCGGACACGAACACTGAAGCTTTCTTT. Translated: CASSPDTNTEAFF. The full variable domain, completed using reference TRBV28 and TRBJ1-1, is DVKVTQSSRYLVKRTGEKVFLECVQDMDHENMFWYRQDPGLGLRLIYFSYDVKMKEKGDIPEGYSVSREKKERFSLILESASTNQTSMYLCASSPDTNTEAFFGQGTRLTVV.

CDR3 sequence reads: CASRTDRGKNPVTGELFF. The CDR3 nucleotides read TGTGCCAGCAGGACGGACAGGGGGAAGAACCCCGTCACCGGGGAGCTGTTTTTT. V usage is TRBV27 and J usage is TRBJ2-2, with TRBD1 matching over 10 bases. Germline lookup yields CDR1 MNHEY and CDR2 SMNVEV (reference sequence). CDR3 length: 18 amino acids. V lost 6 bases and J lost 4; bases outside the gene matches: 14.

The chain combines TRBV5-1 with TRBJ1-5, with 8 positions matching TRBD1. V gave up 3 bases and J gave up 4 bases; unmatched junction bases: 6. Germline CDR1 SGHRS, CDR2 YFSETQ. The CDR3 is 15 amino acids. DNA for the CDR3: TGCGCCAGCAGCTCCGGGGGACAGGATAATCAGCCCCAGCATTTT. Its translation is CASSSGGQDNQPQHF.

V and J are TRBV19 and TRBJ2-5; 7 bases line up with TRBD2. The ends lost 9 bases at V and 2 bases at J; junction bases unmatched: 9. The CDR3 length is 14 residues. In germline, CDR1 is LNHDA, CDR2 SQIVND (reference sequence). In nucleotides, the CDR3 is TGTGCCAGCCAACAAGCGGGGCTACAAGAGACCCAGTACTTC. Translation: CASQQAGLQETQYF.

The CDR3 sequence: CASSTPRLAGEYTDTQYF. The CDR3 nucleotides are TGTGCCAGCAGCACCCCCCGGCTAGCGGGAGAGTATACAGATACGCAGTATTTT. V gene TRBV9 combines with J gene TRBJ2-3; 10 nucleotides align to TRBD2. V trimming: 4 bases; J trimming: 3 bases; junction bases outside the gene matches: 14. This CDR3 contains 18 residues. Germline V gene data show CDR1 as SGDLS and CDR2 as YYNGEE.

The chain has TRBV19 and TRBJ1-3; TRBD1 matches 7 bases. Losses at the gene ends were 4 bases for V and 2 bases for J; bases not matched to a gene: 5. The CDR3 contains 15 residues. Germline CDR1 reads LNHDA; CDR2 reads SQIVND (reference sequence). The CDR3 DNA reads TGTGCCAGTAGTACAGGGACAGTCCCTGGAAACACCATATATTTT. Translated, it gives CASSTGTVPGNTIYF.

This clone was seen a single time. The chain is built from TRBV6-2 or TRBV6-3 and TRBJ2-5; 8 nucleotides align to TRBD2. V lost 5 bases, J lost 4 bases, and 18 bases stayed unmatched. CDR3 length: 18 residues. The germline CDR1 and CDR2 sequences are MNHEY and SVGEGT. The CDR3 DNA reads TGTGCCAGCAGTACCTCCGGGACTAGAATAACGATGGGAGAGACCCAGTACTTC. Translating it yields CASSTSGTRITMGETQYF.

The J gene is TRBJ1-3, the V gene TRBV24-1; the D is unclear. Trimming removed 4 bases from V and 4 bases from J, with 1 base in between. Per germline, CDR1 KGHDR and CDR2 SFDVKD. The CDR3 covers 11 residues. The CDR3 DNA sequence: TGTGCCACCAGTGACGGAAACACCATATATTTT. Translating gives CATSDGNTIYF.

V is TRBV7-9 and J is TRBJ1-4; D not resolved. The CDR3 has 12 residues. Germline V gives CDR1 SEHNR, CDR2 FQNEAQ (reference sequence). The germline V and J ends were trimmed by 2 bases and 7 bases, with 5 bases remaining between them. The CDR3 DNA reads as TGTGCCAGCAGCTTACGGGTTGAAAAACTGTTTTTT. As protein: CASSLRVEKLFF.

The chain is built from TRBV2 and TRBJ2-3; 7 positions agree with TRBD2. J was trimmed by 7 bases and V by 6 bases; bases with no gene match: 10. The CDR3 has 14 amino acids. CDR1 is SNHLY, CDR2 FYNNEI, per germline. Here the CDR3 DNA reads TGTGCCAGCAGCCCCGGGACTACATATAATACGCAGTATTTT. Translation gives CASSPGTTYNTQYF.

The chain employs TRBV2 and TRBJ1-4; no clear D gene. This CDR3 has 11 amino acids. The germline V gene encodes CDR1 SNHLY and CDR2 FYNNEI. V was shortened by 5 bases and J by 7 bases, with 5 bases between the two germline ends. The CDR3, as DNA: TGTGCCAGCAGTCGCATTGAAAAACTGTTTTTT. Translated, it gives CASSRIEKLFF.

The rearrangement uses TRBV6-5 and TRBJ2-7, with 10 bases that match TRBD1. J lost 4 bases, V lost 6 bases, and 9 bases had no gene match. Germline V CDR1 and CDR2: MNHEY, SVGAGI. This CDR3 has 15 residues. The CDR3 nucleotides read TGTGCCAGCAGCGGGGACAGGGGACGGACTTACGAGCAGTACTTC. Its translation: CASSGDRGRTYEQYF.

This clone was picked up a small number of times. The genes are TRBV6-4 and TRBJ2-3; 14 bases agree with TRBD2. This CDR3 comprises 16 residues. Per germline, CDR1 MRHNA and CDR2 SNTAGT. V lost 6 bases, J lost 1 base, and 3 bases stayed unmatched. The CDR3: CASSGTSGGGTDTQYF. The CDR3 DNA reads as TGTGCCAGCAGCGGGACTAGCGGGGGAGGCACAGATACGCAGTATTTT.